The next 25 T cell receptor beta chains were all read from a single sample in a study of graft-versus-host responses after intestinal transplantation. This table comes from immunoSEQ multiplex PCR, and its TCRdb copy is limited to in-frame clones, with some not included. This table has some 100,000 clones, about 90% appearing once. Their specific antigens are unknown. This sample comprised unstimulated CD8+ T cells sorted from spleen or lymph node cells, obtained before transplant. These receptor sequences come from a human donor who was the organ donor for an intestinal transplant.

The genes are TRBV6-1 and TRBJ2-1; 9 bases line up with TRBD2. The V and J ends lost 7 bases and 9 bases, in that order; junction bases with no gene match: 10. Per germline, CDR1 MNHNS and CDR2 SASEGT. This CDR3 spans 14 amino acids. CDR3 sequence reads: CASTPAGGHLEQFF. The DNA of the CDR3 is TGTGCCAGCACTCCCGCGGGGGGGCACCTTGAGCAGTTCTTC.

The CDR3 reads CASSPPFGTSGTDTQYF. CDR3 bases: TGTGCCAGCAGCCCCCCGTTTGGGACTAGCGGGACAGATACGCAGTATTTT. This chain uses TRBV7-9 with TRBJ2-3, with 12 bases matching TRBD2. The germline CDR1 and CDR2 sequences are SEHNR and FQNEAQ (reference sequence). J lost 3 bases, V lost 5 bases, and 9 bases had no gene match. The CDR3 loop spans 17 amino acids.

V is TRBV28 and J is TRBJ2-7, with a tentative D call TRBD2 (6 bases). The germline gives CDR1 MDHEN, CDR2 SYDVKM. The length of the CDR3 is 13 residues. V was shortened by 5 bases and J by 0 bases, with 8 bases between the two germline ends. The DNA of the CDR3 is TGTGCCAGCAGTGGGGACTTCTCCTACGAGCAGTACTTC. The encoded protein is CASSGDFSYEQYF.

The chain employs TRBV7-9 and TRBJ2-5, with D possibly TRBD2 on 6 matching bases. CDR1 and CDR2 from the germline V gene are SEHNR and FQNEAQ (reference sequence). V lost 4 bases to trimming and J lost 4 bases, with 13 bases between them. The length of the CDR3 is 14 residues. The CDR3 DNA reads as TGTGCCAGCAGCTCTGCGCGGGGACGAGAGACCCAGTACTTC. Its translation is CASSSARGRETQYF.

The chain has TRBV2 and TRBJ2-1, with a possible D match to TRBD2 (7 bases). The CDR3 loop spans 11 amino acids. CDR1 is SNHLY and CDR2 is FYNNEI in the germline V gene. V shed 9 bases and J shed 7 bases, with 10 bases lying between them. CDR3 loop: CARGGGNEQFF. In nucleotides, the CDR3 is TGTGCCAGGGGAGGGGGGAATGAGCAGTTCTTC.

The gene calls are TRBV11-3 and TRBJ2-5, with D tentatively TRBD2 (5 bases). Gene TRBJ2-7 matches the end of the DNA better, so the J call may be wrong. CDR1 SGHNT and CDR2 YENEEA come from the germline V gene. The CDR3 is 11 residues long. The CDR3 reads CASSFGNEQYF. The DNA for the CDR3 is TGTGCCAGCAGCTTCGGGAACGAGCAGTACTTC.

The rearrangement uses TRBV28 and TRBJ2-5; 9 nucleotides align to TRBD2. The germline V gene encodes CDR1 MDHEN and CDR2 SYDVKM. Unmatched junction bases numbered 2, after V lost 6 bases and J lost 3 bases. CDR3 length: 13 residues. The CDR3 reads CASRSGRKETQYF. In nucleotides, the CDR3 is TGTGCCAGCAGGAGCGGGAGGAAAGAGACCCAGTACTTC.

This clone was detected once. The genes are TRBV28 and TRBJ1-1, with 9 bases fitting TRBD1. Germline V lookup: CDR1 MDHEN, CDR2 SYDVKM. The CDR3 covers 17 residues. CDR3 region: CILRHTGGGPMNTEAFF. The CDR3 DNA reads as TGTATCCTACGACATACAGGGGGCGGCCCAATGAACACTGAAGCTTTCTTT.

The gene calls are TRBV6-4 and TRBJ2-7; TRBD2 matches at 9 bases. The germline gives CDR1 MRHNA, CDR2 SNTAGT. The CDR3 totals 14 residues. V lost 6 bases to trimming and J lost 2 bases; unmatched junction nucleotides: 5. The DNA of the CDR3 is TGTGCCAGCAGCGGGACTAGCTGGACCTACGAGCAGTACTTC. This gives the protein CASSGTSWTYEQYF.

The chain links TRBV7-9 to TRBJ2-3; 12 nucleotides match TRBD2. The ends lost 5 bases at V and 2 bases at J; junction bases unmatched: 11. Germline V gene data show CDR1 as SEHNR and CDR2 as FQNEAQ (reference sequence). The CDR3 covers 18 residues. The chain's CDR3 is CASSQGLAGSPFTDTQYF. CDR3 coding DNA: TGTGCCAGCAGCCAGGGACTAGCGGGTTCCCCTTTCACAGATACGCAGTATTTT.

This chain links TRBV5-5 with TRBJ2-5; D not certain. The CDR3 runs 11 residues. Germline V gives CDR1 SGHKS, CDR2 YYEKEE (reference sequence). The ends were cut back, 5 bases at V and 5 bases at J, with 7 bases in the middle. DNA of the CDR3: TGTGCCAGCAGTTGGCGGGAGACCCAGTACTTC. This translates into CASSWRETQYF.

The chain has TRBV11-2 and TRBJ2-1; D is possibly TRBD2 (5 bases). CDR1 SGHAT and CDR2 FQNNGV come from the germline V gene. The CDR3 extends over 13 amino acids. Deletions cut 1 base from V and 6 bases from J, with 7 bases between. This CDR3 reads CASSLGGFNEQFF. CDR3 coding DNA: TGTGCCAGCAGCTTAGGAGGGTTCAATGAGCAGTTCTTC.

This clone was seen a few times. The J gene is TRBJ2-7, the V gene TRBV5-4, with 11 bases that match TRBD2. V shed 4 bases, J shed 3 bases, and the junction held 3 bases outside the gene matches. Germline lookup yields CDR1 SGHNT and CDR2 YYREEE (reference sequence). The CDR3 spans 14 residues. CDR3 sequence: CASSPGTSGYEQYF. DNA for the CDR3: TGTGCCAGCAGCCCCGGGACTAGCGGCTACGAGCAGTACTTC.

Only one count was recorded for this clone. The CDR3 sequence is CASRPHSGGDEAFF. CDR3 in DNA: TGTGCCAGTAGACCCCACTCCGGAGGGGACGAAGCTTTCTTT. The chain carries TRBV19 and TRBJ1-1; a possible D gene is TRBD1 (5 bases). V lost 6 bases, J lost 8 bases, and 19 bases lay in between. Germline-derived CDR1 and CDR2 are LNHDA and SQIVND (reference sequence). The CDR3 runs to 14 residues.

The chain couples TRBV6-1 to TRBJ2-7; 9 bases are a match to TRBD2. The V gene end was trimmed by 11 bases and the J gene end by 0 bases; junction bases not matched to a gene: 8. CDR3 length: 14 amino acids. Germline CDR1 is MNHNS and CDR2 is SASEGT. The CDR3 DNA reads as TGTGCCGGTTCGACTAGCGGCTACTCCTACGAGCAGTACTTC. It codes for CAGSTSGYSYEQYF.

V and J are TRBV28 and TRBJ2-7, with TRBD2 identical over 7 bases. Per germline, CDR1 MDHEN and CDR2 SYDVKM. The CDR3 is made up of 15 amino acids. V trimming: 4 bases; J trimming: 7 bases; junction bases outside the gene matches: 13. This chain's CDR3 is CASSSGGTASGEQYF. As DNA, the CDR3 is TGTGCCAGCAGTTCCGGGGGGACGGCGTCGGGGGAGCAGTACTTC.

The chain employs TRBV7-9 and TRBJ1-2; 8 bases are a match to TRBD1. V shed 7 bases and J 5 bases; nucleotides not matched to a gene: 6. CDR1 SEHNR and CDR2 FQNEAQ come from the germline V gene (reference sequence). The CDR3 loop spans 13 amino acids. CDR3 bases: TGTGCCAGCAACCCGGGACAGGCTTATGGCTACACCTTC. It translates to CASNPGQAYGYTF.

The chain joins TRBV10-1 to TRBJ1-3; D uncertain. Germline V gives CDR1 WNHNN, CDR2 SYGVQD (reference sequence). The CDR3 extends over 14 amino acids. The V gene lost 5 bases and the J gene lost 0 bases, with 8 bases spanning the gap. The CDR3 region is CASSHGSSGNTIYF. CDR3 nucleotides: TGCGCCAGCAGTCATGGTAGCTCTGGAAACACCATATATTTT.

This rearrangement joins TRBV7-9 to TRBJ1-1; D unclear. V dropped 1 base and J dropped 1 base, with 10 bases sitting between them. Germline V gene lookup returns CDR1 SEHNR and CDR2 FQNEAQ (reference sequence). This CDR3 has 15 residues. CDR3 amino acids: CASSLEGRGNTEAFF. The DNA of the CDR3 is TGTGCCAGCAGCTTAGAAGGGCGGGGGAACACTGAAGCTTTCTTT.

V is TRBV2 and J is TRBJ2-1, with 11 bases matching TRBD2. V dropped 0 bases and J dropped 9; count of bases not matched to a gene: 7. Germline V gives CDR1 SNHLY, CDR2 FYNNEI. This CDR3 region has 16 residues. Here the CDR3 reads CASSEARLAGGVEQFF. The CDR3 region has the DNA TGTGCCAGCAGTGAAGCGCGGCTAGCGGGGGGTGTTGAGCAGTTCTTC.

The rearrangement links TRBV14 to TRBJ2-5; the D is unclear. V was cut by 1 base and J by 5 bases, with 14 bases left in between. The CDR3 totals 15 residues. From germline, CDR1 is SGHDN and CDR2 FVKESK. Here the CDR3 reads CASSQVFDSFETQYF. The CDR3 bases are TGTGCCAGCAGCCAAGTTTTTGACTCCTTCGAGACCCAGTACTTC.

The CDR3 loop is CASSLDIRNYGYTF. Here the CDR3 DNA reads TGCGCCAGCAGCTTGGACATAAGAAACTATGGCTACACCTTC. The chain is built from TRBV5-1 and TRBJ1-2; D is uncertain. Germline V gives CDR1 SGHRS, CDR2 YFSETQ. V lost 0 bases and J 2 bases, leaving 8 bases between the germline ends. The CDR3 has 14 amino acids.

The chain's CDR3 is CASSYSSTGIRNEQFF. CDR3 bases: TGTGCCAGCAGTTACTCCTCAACAGGGATCCGCAATGAGCAGTTCTTC. The J gene is TRBJ2-1, the V gene TRBV6-5; tentative D call: TRBD1 (6 bases). CDR3 length: 16 amino acids. V was shortened by 0 bases and J by 6 bases, with 15 bases between the two germline ends. The germline gives CDR1 MNHEY, CDR2 SVGAGI.

A note on this clone: This CDR3 is also generated by other DNA sequences in the sample. The chain has TRBV4-1 and TRBJ1-1; 7 nucleotides agree with TRBD1. Germline trimming cut 1 base from V and 1 base from J; bases unmatched to any gene: 0. Germline loops: CDR1 MGHRA, CDR2 YSYEKL. CDR3 size: 14 residues. CDR3 protein: CASSQGQGNTEAFF. CDR3 bases: TGCGCCAGCAGCCAAGGACAGGGGAACACTGAAGCTTTCTTT.

The chain links TRBV4-2 to TRBJ2-7, with TRBD2 matching 9 bases. V was clipped by 5 bases and J by 6 bases; unmatched bases: 5. The CDR3 contains 13 residues. Per germline, CDR1 LGHNA and CDR2 YNFKEQ. Here the CDR3 DNA reads TGTGCCAGCAGCGACGGGACTAGCTTCGAGCAGTACTTC. Translated, it gives CASSDGTSFEQYF.